In its sample, the clone carrying this TCR beta chain was seen once. The antigen remains unidentified. This sample stems from a study of memory CD4+ T cells and cytomegalovirus serostatus. General study findings and limits: Each of some 67 CMV-associated TCRbeta sequences occurred in one to five individuals.

Single viable CD3+CD4+CD8-CD45RO+ cells were sorted as the memory CD4+ T cells. Germline loops: CDR1 SEHNR, CDR2 FQNEAQ (reference sequence). The CDR3 spans 17 residues. V shed 5 bases and J shed 4 bases, with 20 bases lying between them. Methods used by the authors: Out-of-frame sequences were removed, leaving about 2,300,000 distinct TCRbeta sequences. Some clones are missing from TCRdb's copy, which holds only in-frame ones; the method was immunoSEQ multiplex PCR. That table supplies the V and J calls and clone size; D and trimming were determined from the DNA. The sample yields about 26,000 clones, more than 70% seen once.

The receptor was derived from an adult in good health and CMV-seronegative. The chain has TRBV7-9 and TRBJ2-2, with D maybe TRBD2 (7 bases). Sequenced input: memory CD4+ T cells from blood. The DNA of the CDR3 is TGTGCCAGCAGCCCAGCCCCGGGGGGCGGGGGCACCGGGGAGCTGTTTTTT. Its protein is CASSPAPGGGGTGELFF.